This T cell receptor (beta chain) was sequenced for a study of CD8 T cells in Susac syndrome. FACS enriched CD8+ TEMRA cells, while bulk CD8+ and CD4+ were negatively isolated. With random hexamers, 0.5 to 1 ug RNA was reverse transcribed. It was immunoSEQ multiplex PCR that amplified TCR beta CDR3 across 54 Vbeta and 13 Jbeta. TCRdb processed the immunoSEQ multiplex PCR reads anew with MiXCR; each CDR3 protein has one entry. The sample lists 150,000 to 190,000 distinct CDR3 sequences; approximately 95% were seen once. In germline, CDR1 is SSHAT, CDR2 FNYEAQ (reference sequence). The V gene lost 5 bases and the J gene lost 5 bases, with 13 bases spanning the gap. This CDR3 region has 13 residues.

The sequencing input was CD4+ T cells from PBMCs. This TCR derives from a human donor with Susac syndrome. The chain combines TRBV7-7 with TRBJ2-7, with D tentatively TRBD2 (6 bases). This chain's CDR3 is CASSLTTGDEQYF. CDR3 sequence (DNA): TGTGCCAGCAGCCTGACGACGGGGGACGAGCAGTACTTC.